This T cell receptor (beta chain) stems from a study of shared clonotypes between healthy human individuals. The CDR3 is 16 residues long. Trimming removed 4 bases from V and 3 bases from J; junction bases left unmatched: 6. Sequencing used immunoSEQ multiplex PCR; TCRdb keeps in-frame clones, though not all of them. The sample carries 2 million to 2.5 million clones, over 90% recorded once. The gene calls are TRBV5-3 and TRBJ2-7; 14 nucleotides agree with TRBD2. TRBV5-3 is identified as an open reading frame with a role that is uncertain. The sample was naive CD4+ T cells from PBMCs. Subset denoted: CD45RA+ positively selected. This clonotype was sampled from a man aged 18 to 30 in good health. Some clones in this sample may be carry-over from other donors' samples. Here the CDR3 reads CARSPGLAGGYYEQYF. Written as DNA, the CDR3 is TGTGCCAGAAGCCCTGGACTAGCGGGAGGTTACTACGAGCAGTACTTC.